The 15 T cell receptor beta chains below were found in one sample sequenced in a study of shared clonotypes between healthy human individuals. The table came from immunoSEQ multiplex PCR; TCRdb's copy has only in-frame clones and leaves some out. The sample lists over 950,000 clones, roughly 77% occurring once. Sequencing was performed on memory CD4+ T cells from PBMCs. Subset specified: CD45RA-negative fraction. These receptors came from a man aged 18 to 29 in good health. Some clones in this sample may be carry-over from other donors' samples.

This clone came up many times. V usage is TRBV27 and J usage is TRBJ1-4; the match to TRBD1 covers 7 bases. The CDR3 spans 16 residues. V trimming: 5 bases; J trimming: 2 bases; junction bases outside the gene matches: 8. Looked up from germline, CDR1 is MNHEY and CDR2 is SMNVEV (reference sequence). In nucleotides, the CDR3 is TGTGCCAGCAGTGAGACAGGGAGAAAGACTAATGAAAAACTGTTTTTT. Protein product: CASSETGRKTNEKLFF.

The chain recombines TRBV11-2 with TRBJ2-5, with D perhaps TRBD1 (6 bases). CDR1 and CDR2 from the germline V gene are SGHAT and FQNNGV. V lost 5 bases and J lost 1, with 11 bases in between. This CDR3 spans 14 amino acids. CDR3 coding DNA: TGTGCCAGCAGCGTAGGACAGCTCCAAGAGACCCAGTACTTC. It is translated as CASSVGQLQETQYF.

The chain joins TRBV25-1 to TRBJ1-1, with D perhaps TRBD1 (6 bases). The CDR3 runs 13 residues. V dropped 4 bases and J dropped 3 bases, with 9 bases sitting between them. From germline, CDR1 is MGHDK and CDR2 SYGVNS. This CDR3 is CASSGTGYTEAFF. Here the CDR3 DNA reads TGTGCCAGCAGTGGCACAGGGTACACTGAAGCTTTCTTT.

The rearrangement uses TRBV30 and TRBJ1-1; TRBD1 might be the D (6 bases). Trimming took off 4 bases at V and 7 bases at J, with 22 bases between the two ends. The CDR3 has 15 amino acids. Germline-derived CDR1 and CDR2 are GTSNPN and SVGIG (reference sequence). As DNA, the CDR3 is TGTGCCTGGAAGGGGTTTTGGACAGCCGGGGATGAAGCTTTCTTT. This encodes CAWKGFWTAGDEAFF.

The chain has TRBV11-2 and TRBJ1-3; D is undetermined. V was cut by 4 bases and J by 0 bases, with 4 bases left in between. Germline CDR1 and CDR2: SGHAT and FQNNGV. This CDR3 region has 13 residues. CDR3 bases: TGTGCCAGCAGCTCCAGCTCTGGAAACACCATATATTTT. This translates into CASSSSSGNTIYF.

This clone came up a few times. This rearrangement joins TRBV27 to TRBJ1-5; no clear D. The CDR3 has 14 amino acids. V was clipped by 6 bases and J by 2 bases, with 11 bases between them. Germline loops: CDR1 MNHEY, CDR2 SMNVEV (reference sequence). CDR3 protein: CASRSNIRNQPQHF. The CDR3 DNA reads TGTGCCAGCAGGAGTAACATCCGCAATCAGCCCCAGCATTTT.

The chain combines TRBV28 with TRBJ1-2; 7 bases are a match to TRBD1. This CDR3 contains 13 residues. J was trimmed by 10 bases and V by 4 bases; bases with no gene match: 9. Germline V lookup: CDR1 MDHEN, CDR2 SYDVKM. CDR3 coding DNA: TGTGCCAGCAGTTCGATGGGACAGTTCTACTACACCTTC. Encoded protein: CASSSMGQFYYTF.

This rearrangement joins TRBV5-1 to TRBJ2-1; TRBD2 aligns across 9 bases. After removal of 4 bases from V and 4 bases from J, the junction contained 6 bases not matched to a gene. This CDR3 has 15 amino acids. Germline assignment: CDR1 SGHRS and CDR2 YFSETQ. The CDR3 bases are TGCGCCAGCAGCACAGCGGGAGGAGTATACAATGAGCAGTTCTTC. Translating gives CASSTAGGVYNEQFF.

The chain combines TRBV28 with TRBJ1-1; 10 nucleotides match TRBD1. The CDR3 covers 16 residues. CDR1 is MDHEN and CDR2 is SYDVKM in the germline V gene. V trimming: 5 bases; J trimming: 1 base; junction bases outside the gene matches: 7. The DNA for the CDR3 is TGTGCCAGCAGTCTGACGACAGGGGGCTGGAACACTGAAGCTTTCTTT. The encoded protein is CASSLTTGGWNTEAFF.

This chain joins TRBV19 and TRBJ1-1; 7 bases match TRBD1. The germline CDR1 and CDR2 sequences are LNHDA and SQIVND (reference sequence). The CDR3 runs 14 residues. V lost 4 bases to trimming and J lost 7 bases; unmatched junction nucleotides: 9. The CDR3 DNA sequence: TGTGCCAGTAGTAAAGCCAGGGGGGAGGTTGAAGCTTTCTTT. It encodes CASSKARGEVEAFF.

In this sample, this clone turned up many times. The V and J genes are TRBV27 and TRBJ1-1, with TRBD1 identical over 8 bases. The CDR3 is 17 residues long. The trim removed 2 bases at V and 1 base at J, leaving 9 bases unmatched. CDR1 and CDR2 (germline): MNHEY, SMNVEV (reference sequence). DNA of the CDR3: TGTGCCAGCAGTTTAAGGACAGGGCTAAGAGGGAACACTGAAGCTTTCTTT. As protein: CASSLRTGLRGNTEAFF.

The CDR3 nucleotides are TGTGCCAGCAGTATACTAAACTCTGGGGCCAACGTCCTGACTTTC. The encoded protein is CASSILNSGANVLTF. V and J are TRBV28 and TRBJ2-6; the D is unclear. This CDR3 spans 15 amino acids. Deletions cut 5 bases from V and 0 bases from J, with 8 bases between. CDR1 and CDR2 (germline): MDHEN, SYDVKM.

The rearrangement links TRBV19 to TRBJ1-5; TRBD1 matches 8 bases. In germline, CDR1 is LNHDA, CDR2 SQIVND (reference sequence). Losses at the gene ends were 5 bases for V and 4 bases for J; bases not matched to a gene: 10. The CDR3 runs to 16 residues. The CDR3 nucleotides read TGTGCCAGTAGTCCCACGGGCAGGGGGCAAAATCAGCCCCAGCATTTT. This encodes CASSPTGRGQNQPQHF.

V gene TRBV14 combines with J gene TRBJ2-7; TRBD1 agrees at 8 bases. Losses at the gene ends were 1 base for V and 3 bases for J; bases not matched to a gene: 5. This CDR3 has 15 amino acids. Germline V gene data show CDR1 as SGHDN and CDR2 as FVKESK. The CDR3 sequence is CASSQGTGIGYEQYF. As DNA, the CDR3 is TGTGCCAGCAGCCAAGGGACAGGGATCGGCTACGAGCAGTACTTC.

This chain links TRBV30 with TRBJ1-3; weak D call: TRBD1 (6 bases). V gave up 4 bases and J gave up 3 bases, with 13 bases separating them. The CDR3 is made up of 14 amino acids. Germline CDR1 GTSNPN, CDR2 SVGIG (reference sequence). The CDR3 DNA sequence: TGTGCCTGGAATTGGGGGCGCGGTGGAAACACCATATATTTT. This codes for CAWNWGRGGNTIYF.